Shown below are 2 T cell receptor beta chains from a single sample sequenced in a study of blood T cell repertoires in COVID-19. Only in-frame clones appear in the TCRdb table, and some are missing; sequencing was by immunoSEQ multiplex PCR. The sample carries about 59,000 clones, around 79% recorded once. The sequencing input was peripheral blood. These receptor sequences come from a woman aged 45-59 years with active or convalescent COVID-19.

In this sample, this clone turned up a few times. The chain has TRBV6-1 and TRBJ1-2; possible D gene TRBD1, 5 bases. The V and J ends lost 3 bases and 4 bases respectively, with 9 bases between them. The CDR3 spans 13 residues. Germline CDR1 MNHNS, CDR2 SASEGT. CDR3 DNA sequence: TGTGCCAGCAGTGACCAGGGTATCTATGGCTACACCTTC. Translating gives CASSDQGIYGYTF.

V and J are TRBV7-8 and TRBJ2-7, with D perhaps TRBD2 (6 bases). CDR3 length: 15 residues. V was shortened by 1 base and J by 5 bases, with 15 bases between the two germline ends. Germline-derived CDR1 and CDR2 are SGHVS and FQNEAQ. The CDR3 loop is CASSLDAGSTDEQYF. The CDR3 region has the DNA TGTGCCAGCAGCTTAGATGCGGGAAGTACCGACGAGCAGTACTTC.